These T cell receptor beta chains were read from a single sample in a study of Graves' ophthalmopathy and Graves' hyperthyroidism. MiXCR, run by TCRdb on the multiplex PCR reads, gives a single entry per CDR3 protein. The table lists around 1.1 million distinct CDR3 sequences, roughly two fifths of them singletons. The source material was peripheral blood or thyroid tissue (not recorded which). The receptors stem from an adult man with Graves' hyperthyroidism. The CDR3 runs from the conserved cysteine through the conserved F or W. Fields, in order: clone size, D gene, V gene, J gene, CDR3 DNA, CDR3 protein. A D gene is named only where the DNA matches it firmly. Clone size is stated in some rows and not others, as once, few, many or a class when expanded.

many	TRBD1	TRBV4-3	TRBJ1-2	TGCGCCAGCAGCCAAGACGTGAGACAGGGCCAACGAGATGGCTACACCTTC	CASSQDVRQGQRDGYTF
many	-	TRBV11-2	TRBJ2-7	TGTGCCAGCAGCTTAGTTGTAGGGAGAGAGCAGTACTTC	CASSLVVGREQYF
many	-	TRBV7-9	TRBJ1-2	TGTGCCAGCAGCCCTCGAGAGGCTAACTATGGCTACACCTTC	CASSPREANYGYTF
-	-	TRBV15	TRBJ1-4	TGTGCCACCAGCCCACGAGGTTTTGATGGTGAAAAACTGTTTTTT	CATSPRGFDGEKLFF
-	-	TRBV12-3/TRBV12-4	TRBJ1-1	TGTGCCAGCAGTTTAGCGAGGGGGGCGCAGGTCACTGAAGCTTTCTTT	CASSLARGAQVTEAFF
-	TRBD2	TRBV29-1	TRBJ2-1	TGCAGCGTTGGGGGCCCCGGACTAGCGGCAAATGAGCAGTTCTTC	CSVGGPGLAANEQFF
-	TRBD1	TRBV2	TRBJ1-1	TGTGCCAGCGTACCGGTGACAGGGCACACTGAAGCTTTCTTT	CASVPVTGHTEAFF
-	-	TRBV7-8	TRBJ2-7	TGTGCCAGCAGCTTAGCCACAGGATTCTCCTACGAGCAGTACTTC	CASSLATGFSYEQYF
many	TRBD1	TRBV29-1	TRBJ1-4	TGCGGCAGTGAGGGGGCAGACGAAAAACTGTTTTTT	CGSEGADEKLFF
-	TRBD1	TRBV15	TRBJ2-6	TGTGCCACCCGTCGACAGGGTACTGGGGCCAACGTCCTGACTTTC	CATRRQGTGANVLTF
-	-	TRBV5-8	TRBJ2-7	TGTGCCAGCAGCCGAAGGGACGGGGGAGGCTACGAGCAGTACTTC	CASSRRDGGGYEQYF
-	TRBD2	TRBV29-1	TRBJ2-1	TGCAGCGGCGAAGGGCTAGCGGGGACCTCCTACAATGAGCAGTTCTTC	CSGEGLAGTSYNEQFF
-	TRBD1	TRBV7-9	TRBJ1-2	TGTGCCAGCAGCACCCAACAGGGGTATGGCTACACCTTC	CASSTQQGYGYTF
few	TRBD1	TRBV6-5	TRBJ1-5	TGTGCCAGCAGGCGATTCCGGGACAGGGCAGGCCAGCCCCAGCATTTT	CASRRFRDRAGQPQHF
-	-	TRBV14	TRBJ2-6	TGTGCCAGCAGCCCTTCACTTTCTGCTGGGGCCAACGTCCTGACTTTC	CASSPSLSAGANVLTF
-	-	TRBV5-1	TRBJ1-4	TGCGCCAGCAGCTTGGGGGTGGGAAAAAATGAAAAACTGTTTTTT	CASSLGVGKNEKLFF
many	-	TRBV7-8	TRBJ2-7	TGTGCCAGCAGCTTACTCGTTCTCCGGACAACCATTTACGAGCAGTACTTC	CASSLLVLRTTIYEQYF
few	TRBD1	TRBV7-9	TRBJ2-2	TGTGCCAGCAGCTTGCTCCGGGGACAGGGAACGAACACCGGGGAGCTGTTTTTT	CASSLLRGQGTNTGELFF
-	-	TRBV5-1	TRBJ1-2	TGCGCCAGCAGCTATACTCCGGGACCTACTTCTAACTATGGCTACACCTTC	CASSYTPGPTSNYGYTF
-	-	TRBV10-3	TRBJ1-2	TGTGCCATCAGTGATTCCGGGGGATGGCAGGGCTACACCTTC	CAISDSGGWQGYTF
-	TRBD1	TRBV7-6	TRBJ1-4	TGTGCCAGCAGCTTTGGACAGGGTGCAACTAATGAAAAACTGTTTTTT	CASSFGQGATNEKLFF
many	-	TRBV5-6	TRBJ1-2	TGTGCCAGCAGCTTGTGGGGCGTGGACTATGGCTACACCTTC	CASSLWGVDYGYTF
-	-	TRBV4-3	TRBJ2-7	TGCGCCAGCAGCCAAGAACCCAGGGGTAATTACGAGCAGTACTTC	CASSQEPRGNYEQYF
-	-	TRBV19	TRBJ2-2	TGTGCCAGCCAATTGAGACAGATAAACACCGGGGAGCTGTTTTTT	CASQLRQINTGELFF
-	TRBD1	TRBV6-5	TRBJ1-1	TGTGCCAGCAGTTACCCAGGGGGCACTACTGAAGCTTTCTTT	CASSYPGGTTEAFF
-	-	TRBV7-8	TRBJ1-5	TGTGCCAGCATCTCCGGGGGGGGTGTCGCTCAGCCCCAGCATTTT	CASISGGGVAQPQHF
once	TRBD2	TRBV7-9	TRBJ2-2	TGTGCCAGCAGCCCCCGGGGGGTGTTGACCGGGGAGCTGTTTTTT	CASSPRGVLTGELFF
few	TRBD1	TRBV2	TRBJ1-4	TGTGCCATCAGGGGGAGTGCAACTAATGAAAAACTGTTTTTT	CAIRGSATNEKLFF
many	-	TRBV15	TRBJ1-5	TGTGCCACCAGCAGAGATGGGGGCATTCAGCCCCAGCATTTT	CATSRDGGIQPQHF
-	-	TRBV6-4	TRBJ2-2	TGTGCCAGCAGTGACTCCCAAGAGGGGGAGCTGTTTTTT	CASSDSQEGELFF
many	-	TRBV20-1	TRBJ1-6	TGCAGTGCTAGACTGGACTCCTATAATTCACCCCTCCACTTT	CSARLDSYNSPLHF
many	TRBD1	TRBV10-3	TRBJ1-1	TGTGCCATCAGTGATCCGGGACAGACGAACACTGAAGCTTTCTTT	CAISDPGQTNTEAFF
many	-	TRBV7-2	TRBJ1-6	TGTGCCAGCAGCTTAGAGCAGAATTCACCCCTCCACTTT	CASSLEQNSPLHF
-	-	TRBV7-9	TRBJ2-7	TGTGCCAGCAGTAAAGAGGACAGTTCCAGCTCCTACGAGCAGTACTTC	CASSKEDSSSSYEQYF
-	-	TRBV7-9	TRBJ1-4	TGTGCCAGCAGCCTGGCCCAAATGGATGAAGAACTGTTTTTT	CASSLAQMDEELFF
many	-	TRBV11-2	TRBJ1-6	TGTGCCAGCAGCTCGGGACGGATCTATTCGCACTTCCACTTT	CASSSGRIYSHFHF
-	TRBD1	TRBV13	TRBJ2-6	TGTGCCAGCAGCTCGGGACAGTTAGAGTGGGACTCTGGGGCCAACGTCCTGACTTTC	CASSSGQLEWDSGANVLTF
few	-	TRBV11-2	TRBJ1-5	TGTGCCAGCAGCTTAGAGCCTGGGGGCGGGGGGAGGCAGCCCCAGCATTTT	CASSLEPGGGGRQPQHF
-	-	TRBV10-3	TRBJ1-2	TGTGCCATCAGAAGGGCAGATGGGGGCTACACCTTC	CAIRRADGGYTF
-	TRBD2	TRBV7-8	TRBJ2-3	TGTGCCAGCAGCTCGGGGGGGACTAGCACAGATACGCAGTATTTT	CASSSGGTSTDTQYF
-	TRBD2	TRBV7-9	TRBJ2-3	TGTGCCAGCACCAATGAGGGAGGGGCTTACACAGATACGCAGTATTTT	CASTNEGGAYTDTQYF
few	-	TRBV7-9	TRBJ2-7	TGTGCCAGCAGCTTAAGCGGGTACAAGCAGTACTTC	CASSLSGYKQYF
-	-	TRBV25-1	TRBJ2-7	TGTGCCAGCAGTGAATTCCCGGGGCAGGGATCCTACGAGCAGTACTTC	CASSEFPGQGSYEQYF
many	TRBD2	TRBV20-1	TRBJ2-7	TGCAGTGCTTTTGATAGCGGGTCCTACGAGCAGTACTTC	CSAFDSGSYEQYF
many	-	TRBV7-2	TRBJ1-1	TGTGCCAGCAGCTTAGAATCAGTCGGCGTCACTGAAGCTTTCTTT	CASSLESVGVTEAFF
-	-	TRBV6-5	TRBJ1-5	TGTGCCAGCATACGGCAGGAGGCCCCGAGCAATCAGCCCCAGCATTTT	CASIRQEAPSNQPQHF
few	-	TRBV9	TRBJ1-6	TGTGCCAGCAGCCGTTGGGGTTTCAATACACCCCTCCACTTT	CASSRWGFNTPLHF
many	TRBD1	TRBV5-1	TRBJ2-7	TGCGCCAGCAGCCCGGGACAGGGCAGTGGGTCCTACGAGCAGTACTTC	CASSPGQGSGSYEQYF
-	-	TRBV3-1	TRBJ2-2	TGTGCCAGCAGCCAAGACGAGCCCGGGGAGCTGTTTTTT	CASSQDEPGELFF
-	-	TRBV20-1	TRBJ2-5	TGCAGTGCTAGTCAGCCACAAGAGACCCAGTACTTC	CSASQPQETQYF
many	-	TRBV6-5	TRBJ1-2	TGTGCCAGTGCGAAGGGTAACTATGGCTACACCTTC	CASAKGNYGYTF
many	TRBD2	TRBV2	TRBJ2-7	TGTGCCAGCAGTGCAGCCGGGACTAGCGGGGGGATCAAAGAGCAGTACTTC	CASSAAGTSGGIKEQYF